The rows below give T cell receptor beta chains drawn from one sample of a study of blood T cells in healthy people across ages. TCRdb recomputed calls from the 5' RACE reads with MiXCR, one row per CDR3 protein. The table includes some 1.4 million distinct CDR3 sequences, 42% detected once. Sequencing used blood. These receptors originate from a woman under 30 in good health. The CDR3 runs from the conserved cysteine through the conserved F or W.

V gene: TRBV5-1; J gene: TRBJ2-3; CDR3 length: 16; CDR3 protein: CASSSGTSPSTDTQYF
V gene: TRBV6-1; J gene: TRBJ2-3; CDR3 length: 13; CDR3 protein: CATPRGITDTQYF
V gene: TRBV12-3/TRBV12-4; J gene: TRBJ2-7; CDR3 length: 17; CDR3 protein: CASSRGQKTSGNNEQYF
V gene: TRBV20-1; J gene: TRBJ2-1; CDR3 length: 15; CDR3 protein: CSARDGTGICNEQFF
V gene: TRBV7-2; J gene: TRBJ2-1; CDR3 length: 13; CDR3 protein: CASSSGGYNEQFF
V gene: TRBV7-3; J gene: TRBJ2-5; CDR3 length: 16; CDR3 protein: CASSLGRGGEQETQYF
V gene: TRBV2; J gene: TRBJ2-7; CDR3 length: 18; CDR3 protein: CASSGDRSAGFRRYEQYF
V gene: TRBV3-1; J gene: TRBJ2-7; CDR3 length: 15; CDR3 protein: CASSQMGRRLNEQYF
V gene: TRBV20-1; J gene: TRBJ1-1; CDR3 length: 11; CDR3 protein: CSASLVPEAFF
V gene: TRBV27; J gene: TRBJ1-5; CDR3 length: 14; CDR3 protein: CASRILGGNQPQHF
V gene: TRBV29-1; J gene: TRBJ2-7; CDR3 length: 13; CDR3 protein: CSGQDSGGYEQYF
V gene: TRBV2; J gene: TRBJ2-1; CDR3 length: 16; CDR3 protein: CASRASSGGAYNEQFF
V gene: TRBV4-1; J gene: TRBJ2-4; CDR3 length: 18; CDR3 protein: CASSQVGGGAVAKNIQYF
V gene: TRBV10-3; J gene: TRBJ1-5; CDR3 length: 15; CDR3 protein: CAIGDSGVSNQPQHF
V gene: TRBV20-1; J gene: TRBJ2-3; CDR3 length: 14; CDR3 protein: CSAPLAGAADTQYF
V gene: TRBV12-3/TRBV12-4; J gene: TRBJ2-6; CDR3 length: 19; CDR3 protein: CASSRRPTGGSSGANVLTF
V gene: TRBV28; J gene: TRBJ1-1; CDR3 length: 15; CDR3 protein: CASRLSGARNTEAFF
V gene: TRBV7-6; J gene: NA; CDR3 length: 11; CDR3 protein: CASSSINEQYF
V gene: TRBV3-1; J gene: TRBJ2-7; CDR3 length: 17; CDR3 protein: CASSPKSTHGNGNEQYF
V gene: TRBV5-5; J gene: TRBJ1-1; CDR3 length: 14; CDR3 protein: CASSRTSSNTEAFF
V gene: TRBV9; J gene: TRBJ2-1; CDR3 length: 15; CDR3 protein: CASRVGQGAYNEQFF
V gene: TRBV14; J gene: TRBJ1-6; CDR3 length: 16; CDR3 protein: CASSLAQTGAASPLHF
V gene: TRBV10-3; J gene: TRBJ2-7; CDR3 length: 16; CDR3 protein: CAISESGAQGSYEQYF
V gene: TRBV7-2; J gene: TRBJ2-5; CDR3 length: 13; CDR3 protein: CASSSNTERTQYF
V gene: TRBV20-1; J gene: TRBJ2-1; CDR3 length: 17; CDR3 protein: CSARRGGLAGAGNEQFF
V gene: TRBV6-6; J gene: TRBJ1-2; CDR3 length: 11; CDR3 protein: CAGTSKGGYTF
V gene: TRBV30; J gene: TRBJ2-6; CDR3 length: 16; CDR3 protein: CAWSVLGTSGVNVLTF
V gene: TRBV5-5; J gene: TRBJ1-5; CDR3 length: 16; CDR3 protein: CASSLADRDRVQPQHF
V gene: TRBV20-1; J gene: TRBJ2-1; CDR3 length: 16; CDR3 protein: CSAILRRTSGTNEQFF
V gene: TRBV20-1; J gene: TRBJ2-2; CDR3 length: 16; CDR3 protein: CSARPDRGKNTGELFF
V gene: TRBV4-1; J gene: TRBJ2-2; CDR3 length: 16; CDR3 protein: CASSHPSGGDTGELFF
V gene: TRBV12-3/TRBV12-4; J gene: TRBJ1-2; CDR3 length: 14; CDR3 protein: CASSLRQLLGGYTF
V gene: TRBV12-3/TRBV12-4; J gene: TRBJ1-2; CDR3 length: 12; CDR3 protein: CASKTGGRGYTF
V gene: TRBV9; J gene: TRBJ2-5; CDR3 length: 18; CDR3 protein: CASSGAISSGSFQETQYF
V gene: TRBV28; J gene: TRBJ2-7; CDR3 length: 15; CDR3 protein: CASSPITRSAYEQYF
V gene: TRBV5-1; J gene: TRBJ2-7; CDR3 length: 17; CDR3 protein: CASSFLPGQGSSYEQYF
V gene: TRBV12-3/TRBV12-4; J gene: TRBJ2-1; CDR3 length: 14; CDR3 protein: CASTVWFTSGEQFF
V gene: TRBV6-5; J gene: TRBJ2-6; CDR3 length: 13; CDR3 protein: CASSGPVANVLTF
V gene: TRBV30; J gene: TRBJ2-7; CDR3 length: 13; CDR3 protein: CAWRPQGYHEQYF
V gene: TRBV20-1; J gene: TRBJ2-1; CDR3 length: 16; CDR3 protein: CSARGSTSGAHNEQFF
V gene: TRBV6-1; J gene: TRBJ2-1; CDR3 length: 16; CDR3 protein: CASSAEGASGYVVPFF
V gene: TRBV15; J gene: TRBJ2-5; CDR3 length: 14; CDR3 protein: CATSRVRGQETQYF
V gene: TRBV7-3; J gene: TRBJ2-1; CDR3 length: 16; CDR3 protein: CASSFRSGGAYNEQFF
V gene: TRBV20-1; J gene: TRBJ1-2; CDR3 length: 14; CDR3 protein: CSARSATGDYGYTF
V gene: TRBV25-1; J gene: TRBJ1-5; CDR3 length: 13; CDR3 protein: CASSDRGGGPQHF
V gene: TRBV2; J gene: TRBJ2-7; CDR3 length: 18; CDR3 protein: CASSESRVRTASSYEQYF
V gene: TRBV12-3/TRBV12-4; J gene: TRBJ2-7; CDR3 length: 14; CDR3 protein: CASSPRAGTSVQYF
V gene: TRBV7-8; J gene: TRBJ2-1; CDR3 length: 16; CDR3 protein: CASSPRTGSVYNEQFF
V gene: TRBV20-1; J gene: TRBJ1-1; CDR3 length: 12; CDR3 protein: CSARDQLSEAFF
V gene: TRBV20-1; J gene: TRBJ1-5; CDR3 length: 14; CDR3 protein: CSALSGTGTQPQHF